Below, one T cell receptor beta chain is given with its context. Authors' data handling: Nucleated cell number was recorded as an estimate derived from reference gene primer amplification. TCRdb's copy holds only in-frame clones and misses some; the assay was immunoSEQ multiplex PCR. From that table come the V and J calls and clone size; the DNA was used to work out D and trimming. The sample consists of about 26,000 clones, around 61% of them appearing once. The source of the sample is a study of blood T cell repertoires in COVID-19. As for the study in general: Acute-phase and convalescent COVID-19 samples originated in the United States, Italy and Spain. PBMCs, B-cell-depleted T cells, or T cells provided the cDNA or gDNA that made up the material.

V was shortened by 5 bases and J by 0 bases, with 17 bases between the two germline ends. Germline CDR1 is KGHDR and CDR2 is SFDVKD. The CDR3 has 17 amino acids. This clonotype was obtained from a man aged 55-75 years with active or convalescent COVID-19. This chain connects TRBV24-1 to TRBJ2-3; tentatively, D is TRBD1 (6 bases). Sequenced material: peripheral blood. The CDR3 DNA sequence: TGTGCCACCAGTGGTGATACGCGGACAGCTAGCACAGATACGCAGTATTTT. Its translation is CATSGDTRTASTDTQYF.